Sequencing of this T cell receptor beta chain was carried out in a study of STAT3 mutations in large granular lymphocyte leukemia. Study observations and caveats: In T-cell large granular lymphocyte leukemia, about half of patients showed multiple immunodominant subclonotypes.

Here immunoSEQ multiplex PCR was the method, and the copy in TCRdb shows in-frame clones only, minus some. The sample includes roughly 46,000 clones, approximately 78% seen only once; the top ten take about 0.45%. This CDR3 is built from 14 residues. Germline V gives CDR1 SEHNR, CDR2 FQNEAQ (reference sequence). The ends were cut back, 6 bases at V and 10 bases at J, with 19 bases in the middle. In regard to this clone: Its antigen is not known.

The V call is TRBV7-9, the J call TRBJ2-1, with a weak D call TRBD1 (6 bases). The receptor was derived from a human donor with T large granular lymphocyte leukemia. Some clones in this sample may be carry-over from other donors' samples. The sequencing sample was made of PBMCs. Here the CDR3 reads CASRPQGERWEQFF. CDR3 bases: TGTGCCAGCAGACCACAGGGCGAACGGTGGGAGCAGTTCTTC.